Below, 28 T cell receptor beta chains from the same sample are listed, as sequenced in a study of T cells in Graves' hyperthyroidism and ophthalmopathy. From RNA transcripts, TCR beta CDR3 regions were amplified. A first-round RT-PCR of the TCR CDR3 used the HTBI primer set. TCRdb called the multiplex PCR reads again in MiXCR, with one record for every CDR3 protein. The table includes about 610,000 distinct CDR3 sequences, 40% to 55% detected once. Sequenced material: peripheral blood or thyroid tissue (not recorded which). All receptors derive from a woman between 18 and 29 years old with Graves' hyperthyroidism.

V is TRBV7-3 and J is TRBJ2-7; D is unresolved. The germline CDR1 and CDR2 sequences are SGHTA and FQGTGA. Between the trimmed V and J ends, which lost 7 bases and 3 bases, there was a span of 22 bases. The CDR3 covers 16 residues. The CDR3 is CASIRSGSSGVYEQYF. The CDR3 bases are TGTGCCAGCATCCGGAGTGGGTCTAGTGGAGTCTACGAGCAGTACTTC.

This clonotype was counted ten times or more. This rearrangement joins TRBV19 to TRBJ1-6; D may be TRBD1 (6 bases). Trimming removed 10 bases from V and 9 bases from J, with 16 bases in between. This CDR3 region has 13 residues. Germline V CDR1 and CDR2: LNHDA, SQIVND (reference sequence). CDR3 bases: TGTGCCACTTGCCGGGACATGTTTTCACCCCTCCACTTT. Amino acids: CATCRDMFSPLHF.

On this clonotype itself: A much larger clone is a single base away; this may be a read error. The V call is TRBV7-9, the J call TRBJ2-5; D is unclear. The CDR3 extends over 12 amino acids. The germline gives CDR1 SEHNR, CDR2 FQNEAQ (reference sequence). This CDR3 reads CASNVLGETQYF. Written as DNA, the CDR3 is TGCGCCAGCAATGTCTTAGGAGAGACCCAGTACTTC.

The V gene is TRBV6-1, the J gene TRBJ2-2, with D tentatively TRBD1 (6 bases). The CDR3 is 18 residues long. Germline V gene sequence: CDR1 MNHNS, CDR2 SASEGT. Trimming removed 6 bases from V and 6 bases from J, with 26 bases in between. The CDR3 loop is CASSQYLMLGAQPGELFF. The CDR3 DNA reads as TGTGCCAGCAGCCAATATCTCATGTTGGGGGCGCAACCCGGGGAGCTGTTTTTT.

The chain recombines TRBV15 with TRBJ1-2; D gene ambiguous. V lost 0 bases to trimming and J lost 1 base, with 9 bases between them. This CDR3 spans 15 amino acids. Germline values: CDR1 LNHNV, CDR2 YYDKDF (reference sequence). CDR3 region: CATSRDPAVNYGYTF. In DNA, the CDR3 is TGTGCCACCAGCAGAGATCCGGCAGTTAACTATGGCTACACCTTC.

This clonotype was picked up many times. The CDR3 sequence: CASTDANYGYTF. CDR3 nucleotide sequence: TGTGCCAGCACCGACGCTAACTATGGCTACACCTTC. The chain has TRBV6-1 and TRBJ1-2; D gene unclear. Trimming stripped 7 bases from V and 0 bases from J, with 6 bases between. The V gene's germline CDR1 is MNHNS and CDR2 SASEGT. The CDR3 length is 12 residues.

A few counts support this clonotype. This chain links TRBV2 with TRBJ2-1, with TRBD2 matching over 10 bases. J lost 1 base, V lost 6 bases, and 6 bases had no gene match. CDR1 and CDR2 from the germline V gene are SNHLY and FYNNEI. The CDR3 runs to 16 residues. CDR3 residues: CASRIAGGPSYNEQFF. DNA of the CDR3: TGTGCCAGCAGAATAGCGGGAGGCCCTTCCTACAATGAGCAGTTCTTC.

This clonotype was counted ten times or more. The chain couples TRBV10-2 to TRBJ2-5; the match to TRBD1 covers 8 bases. This CDR3 has 16 amino acids. With 8 bases clipped from V and 1 base from J, the junction kept 12 bases outside the gene matches. In germline, CDR1 is WSHSY, CDR2 SAAADI. DNA of the CDR3: TGCGCCAGCGGGGAAGGGACAGGAGGAGTCCAAGAGACCCAGTACTTC. Encoded protein: CASGEGTGGVQETQYF.

Of note for this clonotype: A read error may explain this, as a much larger clone is one base away. The chain combines TRBV12-3 or TRBV12-4 with TRBJ1-1; D may be TRBD1 (5 bases). This CDR3 has 12 residues. CDR3 sequence (DNA): TGTACCAGCGGGACGGCGAACACTGAAGCTTTCTTT. This codes for CTSGTANTEAFF.

This clonotype appeared a few times. The gene calls are TRBV7-6 and TRBJ2-7; 8 positions agree with TRBD2. The J call may be wrong; the DNA end is better matched by TRBJ2-1. The germline gives CDR1 SGHVS, CDR2 FNYEAQ. The length of the CDR3 is 15 residues. The CDR3 DNA reads as TGTGCCAGCAGACCCTCGGGGGGGTCCTACAATGAGCAGTTCTTC. This codes for CASRPSGGSYNEQFF.

V gene TRBV10-3 combines with J gene TRBJ2-3, with TRBD2 matching over 7 bases. Germline-derived CDR1 and CDR2 are ENHRY and SYGVKD. This CDR3 comprises 15 residues. V lost 10 bases and J lost 0; bases outside the gene matches: 10. The CDR3: CASTSGLGSTDTQYF. The CDR3 nucleotides read TGTGCCAGCACGTCCGGACTAGGCAGCACAGATACGCAGTATTTT.

The chain links TRBV19 to TRBJ1-1, with D perhaps matching TRBD1 (5 bases). This CDR3 comprises 12 residues. Per germline, CDR1 LNHDA and CDR2 SQIVND (reference sequence). V lost 8 bases and J lost 5, with 12 bases in between. Written as DNA, the CDR3 is TGTGCCAGTTTGGGTGGGGGGACTGAAGCTTTCTTT. Amino acids: CASLGGGTEAFF.

The chain couples TRBV9 to TRBJ1-6, with D possibly being TRBD1 (6 bases). The V gene lost 2 bases and the J gene lost 6 bases, with 12 bases spanning the gap. Germline V CDR1 and CDR2: SGDLS, YYNGEE. The CDR3 has 15 residues. CDR3 coding DNA: TGTGCCAGCAGCGTCTCGGCAGGGGCTAATTCACCCCTCCACTTT. Amino acids: CASSVSAGANSPLHF.

This CDR3 reads CASSRSDFSGSYTF. DNA for the CDR3: TGTGCCAGTAGTAGGTCCGACTTTTCAGGGTCCTACACCTTC. J is TRBJ1-2 and V is TRBV19; possible D gene TRBD1, 5 bases. Deletions cut 4 bases from V and 10 bases from J, with 19 bases between. There are 14 residues in the CDR3. Germline assignment: CDR1 LNHDA and CDR2 SQIVND (reference sequence).

The chain joins TRBV25-1 to TRBJ1-2, with TRBD1 identical over 8 bases. Germline V gene lookup returns CDR1 MGHDK and CDR2 SYGVNS. The CDR3 is 13 amino acids. The V and J ends lost 3 bases and 7 bases, in that order; junction bases with no gene match: 4. In DNA, the CDR3 is TGTGCCAGCAGTGACAGGGGGCAAGGTGGCTACACCTTC. This gives the protein CASSDRGQGGYTF.

This clonotype was seen only once. V usage is TRBV12-3 or TRBV12-4 and J usage is TRBJ2-7; D is possibly TRBD1 (5 bases). Trimming shortened V by 4 bases and J by 5 bases, and 12 bases separated the two germline ends. The CDR3 is made up of 13 amino acids. In DNA, the CDR3 is TGTGCCAGCAGTTCCAGGCAGGGTGACGAGCAGTACTTC. Residues: CASSSRQGDEQYF.

The chain joins TRBV10-3 to TRBJ2-5; TRBD2 matches 8 bases. With 8 bases clipped from V and 5 bases from J, the junction kept 13 bases outside the gene matches. The CDR3 is 15 amino acids. Germline CDR1 reads ENHRY; CDR2 reads SYGVKD. The CDR3 sequence: CAIAGGDRRAETQYF. The CDR3 nucleotides read TGTGCCATCGCGGGAGGTGACCGGCGGGCGGAGACCCAGTACTTC.

The table lists this clonotype with a count of one. This chain joins TRBV7-2 and TRBJ2-5, with unresolved D. Trimming removed 8 bases at V and 5 bases at J, with 12 bases between. Germline V CDR1 and CDR2: SGHTA, FQGNSA. CDR3 size: 12 residues. CDR3 sequence (DNA): TGTGCCAGCCATCCCGAAGAGGAGACCCAGTACTTC. This translates into CASHPEEETQYF.

This clonotype was counted many times. The chain couples TRBV24-1 to TRBJ2-7, with 9 bases aligning to TRBD1. V shed 3 bases and J 5 bases; nucleotides not matched to a gene: 7. CDR3 length: 15 amino acids. The germline V gene has CDR1 KGHDR and CDR2 SFDVKD. CDR3 protein: CATSDPGTGKDEQYF. In DNA form, the CDR3 reads TGTGCCACCAGTGATCCCGGGACAGGGAAGGACGAGCAGTACTTC.

The CDR3 region is CASSFRGRGQPQHF. The CDR3 DNA is TGTGCCAGCAGCTTTAGGGGTCGGGGTCAGCCCCAGCATTTT. V usage is TRBV5-6 and J usage is TRBJ1-5; possibly TRBD1 for D (5 bases). V gave up 2 bases and J gave up 6 bases, with 12 bases separating them. This CDR3 is built from 14 residues. Per germline, CDR1 SGHDT and CDR2 YYEEEE.

This clonotype was detected a few times. V and J are TRBV5-4 and TRBJ2-5; TRBD1 matches at 9 bases. Germline-derived CDR1 and CDR2 are SGHNT and YYREEE (reference sequence). Trimming took 9 bases from V and 5 from J; bases not matched to a gene: 8. The CDR3 spans 13 residues. CDR3 protein: CAIMTGGGETQYF. The CDR3 nucleotides read TGTGCCATCATGACAGGGGGGGGGGAGACCCAGTACTTC.

This chain connects TRBV19 to TRBJ2-1; maybe TRBD1 (5 bases). From germline, CDR1 is LNHDA and CDR2 SQIVND (reference sequence). V lost 6 bases to trimming and J lost 2 bases, with 11 bases between them. The CDR3 is made up of 14 amino acids. The CDR3 nucleotides are TGTGCCAGTAGGCAGGGTCAAACCTACAATGAGCAGTTCTTC. Translating it yields CASRQGQTYNEQFF.

The V and J genes are TRBV2 and TRBJ2-5; 7 nucleotides line up with TRBD1. The J call may not be correct, given that the DNA end is closer to TRBJ2-4. The CDR3 spans 15 residues. Germline loops: CDR1 SNHLY, CDR2 FYNNEI. The CDR3 DNA follows: TGTGCCAGCTCCTACGGCTCAGGGGGTGATGACATTCAGTACTTC. Amino acids: CASSYGSGGDDIQYF.

This clonotype was found once. The CDR3 here is CASSLSKAGGDTQYF. CDR3 coding DNA: TGTGCCAGCAGCCTGTCGAAGGCGGGCGGAGATACGCAGTATTTT. This chain connects TRBV7-9 to TRBJ2-3; D perhaps matches TRBD2 (5 bases). V was shortened by 5 bases and J by 5 bases, with 17 bases between the two germline ends. The CDR3 covers 15 residues. Germline-derived CDR1 and CDR2 are SEHNR and FQNEAQ (reference sequence).

V and J are TRBV12-3 or TRBV12-4 and TRBJ2-7; D is unclear. The CDR3 is 13 residues long. Trimming removed 6 bases from V and 5 bases from J, with 14 bases in between. The chain's CDR3 is CASRHRGNHEQYF. The CDR3 DNA reads as TGTGCCAGCAGGCACAGAGGAAACCACGAGCAGTACTTC.

This clonotype was counted only a few times. The V call is TRBV6-2 or TRBV6-3, the J call TRBJ1-1; the D is unclear. The CDR3 contains 15 residues. Germline CDR1 is MNHEY and CDR2 is SVGEGT. Between the trimmed V and J ends, which lost 2 bases and 1 base, there was a span of 11 bases. The CDR3 DNA reads as TGTGCCAGCAGTTACGGGCTGGACCAGAACACTGAAGCTTTCTTT. Protein sequence: CASSYGLDQNTEAFF.

The V call is TRBV5-4, the J call TRBJ1-1; TRBD1 is a possible D gene (5 bases). V lost 7 bases and J 0 bases, leaving 16 bases between the germline ends. The germline V gene has CDR1 SGHNT and CDR2 YYREEE (reference sequence). This CDR3 has 15 residues. The CDR3 DNA reads TGTGCCAGCTCACCGGCGACGGGACTGAACACTGAAGCTTTCTTT. Translation: CASSPATGLNTEAFF.

This clonotype was recorded many times. This chain connects TRBV7-2 to TRBJ1-1; 9 bases line up with TRBD1. Germline assignment: CDR1 SGHTA and CDR2 FQGNSA. The CDR3 loop spans 12 amino acids. The trim removed 5 bases at V and 8 bases at J, leaving 3 bases unmatched. The CDR3, as DNA: TGTGCCAGCAGCCGACAGGGGGTCGAAGCTTTCTTT. It is translated as CASSRQGVEAFF.